This T cell receptor beta chain is from a study of shared clonotypes between healthy human individuals. The wider study: Three plates each covered CD4 naive and memory; CD8 naive two, CD8 memory one.

With 3 bases clipped from V and 12 bases from J, the junction kept 12 bases outside the gene matches. Germline V gene data show CDR1 as SGHRS and CDR2 as YFSETQ. The CDR3 sequence is 15 residues long. Measured with immunoSEQ multiplex PCR; TCRdb has only the in-frame clones, and not every one. Of millions of clones listed, approximately 94% are singletons. The material sequenced was naive CD4+ T cells sorted from blood. Subset meaning: CD45RA+ positively selected. This sequence was found in a man between 18 and 35 years old in good health. The chain links TRBV5-1 to TRBJ2-1, with 10 positions matching TRBD2. Here the CDR3 reads CASSSGLAVEGAQFF. The DNA for the CDR3 is TGCGCCAGCAGCTCTGGACTAGCGGTGGAAGGGGCGCAGTTCTTC.